These T cell receptor beta chains were read from a single sample in a study of T cells in Graves' hyperthyroidism and ophthalmopathy. TCRdb recomputed calls from the multiplex PCR reads with MiXCR, one row per CDR3 protein. The sample records over 700,000 distinct CDR3 sequences, around 38% being singletons. Sequencing was performed on blood. These receptors were collected from a man aged 18-30 years with Graves' hyperthyroidism. Both conserved end residues are part of each CDR3. D genes are given only for firm matches. Size tells how often a clone was seen (once, few, many) or the class of an expanded clone, and some rows leave it out.

d_call	v_call	cdr3_length	j_call	clone_size	cdr3_nt	cdr3_aa
TRBD2	TRBV5-5	17	TRBJ2-5	few	TGCGCCAGCAGCCCCGTTGGGGGGCGGGAGGAAGGAGAGACCCAGTACTTC	CASSPVGGREEGETQYF
TRBD1	TRBV10-3	15	TRBJ1-1	many	TGTGCCATCAGTGAGGGGGACAGGGGGCCCACTGAAGCTTTCTTT	CAISEGDRGPTEAFF
.	TRBV5-1	15	TRBJ1-1	few	TGCGCCAGCAGCGTGAACGGGCAGGCGGCCACTGAAGCTTTCTTT	CASSVNGQAATEAFF
.	TRBV7-8	15	TRBJ1-5	many	TGTGCCAGCAGCTTAGCGCGGGGGCTTCATCAGCCCCAGCATTTT	CASSLARGLHQPQHF
.	TRBV6-5	11	TRBJ2-7	few	TGTGCCAGCAGTTACTGGGACGAGCAGTACTTC	CASSYWDEQYF
.	TRBV4-1	18	TRBJ1-6	.	TGCGCCAGCAGCCAAGACGGGCAGGGGAGCTCCTATAATTCACCCCTCCACTTT	CASSQDGQGSSYNSPLHF
TRBD1	TRBV7-3	16	TRBJ2-5	.	TGTGCCAGCAGCTTCCGGACAGGGGGGCACCAAGAGACCCAGTACTTC	CASSFRTGGHQETQYF
.	TRBV7-2	14	TRBJ1-1	.	TGTGCCAGCAGCTTAGGCGGGGGGGTCCCTGAAGCTTTCTTT	CASSLGGGVPEAFF
.	TRBV10-2	15	TRBJ2-5	many	TGCGCCACCTCAGGGGGGGAAGCCTTTCAAGAGACCCAGTACTTC	CATSGGEAFQETQYF
.	TRBV20-1	15	TRBJ2-1	.	TGCAGTGCTAGACTCGAACAGACAGACTACAATGAGCAGTTCTTC	CSARLEQTDYNEQFF
.	TRBV10-3	15	TRBJ1-2	.	TGTGCCATCAGTGAGTCGAGGCTAGCGGGAACTGGCTACACCTTC	CAISESRLAGTGYTF
.	TRBV10-3	18	TRBJ1-5	few	TGTGCCAGCAGTCTTCGGGGAACAGGGCAATCGGGTGGTCAGCCCCAGCATTTT	CASSLRGTGQSGGQPQHF
TRBD1	TRBV2	14	TRBJ1-5	.	TGTGCCAGCAGACAGGGGGCTCACGGTCAGTCCCAGCATTTT	CASRQGAHGQSQHF
TRBD1	TRBV7-2	14	TRBJ1-2	.	TGTGCCAGCACCAACCCGGGACAGAACTATGGCTACACCTTC	CASTNPGQNYGYTF
TRBD2	TRBV9	15	TRBJ2-7	.	TGTGCCAGCAGCGTTAGCGGGAGGGTCCCTGACGAGCAGTACTTC	CASSVSGRVPDEQYF
TRBD1	TRBV29-1	13	TRBJ2-7	.	TGCAGCGTTGGACAGGGGGCCCCCTACGAGCAGTACTTC	CSVGQGAPYEQYF
TRBD1	TRBV19	13	TRBJ2-7	many	TGTGCCAGTAGTATTTCGACAGGGGACGAGCAGTACTTC	CASSISTGDEQYF
.	TRBV4-1	15	TRBJ2-7	.	TGCGCCAGCAGCCGGACGGAACGCGACTCCTACGAGCAGTACTTC	CASSRTERDSYEQYF
.	TRBV7-9	14	TRBJ2-5	.	TGTGCCAGCAATCCGGGACAACGGCAAGAGACCCAGTACTTC	CASNPGQRQETQYF
TRBD1	TRBV19	14	TRBJ1-1	many	TGTGCCACCAAACAGGGGTCTCGAAACACTGAAGCTTTCTTT	CATKQGSRNTEAFF
.	TRBV6-5	15	TRBJ1-4	few	TGTGCCAGCAGTTCAAGGGGGAGGGAGTATGAAAAACTGTTTTTT	CASSSRGREYEKLFF
.	TRBV20-1	15	TRBJ1-4	.	TGCAGTGCTTTCTCGGGGGGAGCAACTAATGAAAAACTGTTTTTT	CSAFSGGATNEKLFF
.	TRBV5-1	14	TRBJ1-5	.	TGTGCCAGCAGCTTATCAGCAGGCAATCAGCCCCAGCATTTT	CASSLSAGNQPQHF
TRBD1	TRBV19	15	TRBJ1-5	many	TGTGCCAGTAGTGGACAGGGGAGGAGCAATCAGCCCCAGCATTTT	CASSGQGRSNQPQHF
.	TRBV2	14	TRBJ2-2	.	TGTGCCAGCGGAGCAGGGATACCTCCCGGGGAGCTGTTTTTT	CASGAGIPPGELFF
TRBD2	TRBV7-2	14	TRBJ2-7	many	TGTGCCAGCAGCTCGGGACTAGCGTGGTACGAGCAGTACTTC	CASSSGLAWYEQYF
.	TRBV15	15	TRBJ1-4	.	TGTGCCACCAGCAGAGATAGGGGGAATAATGAAAAACTGTTTTTT	CATSRDRGNNEKLFF
.	TRBV4-1	17	TRBJ1-1	.	TGCGCCAGCAGCCAAGGACCCTATCCCACAGGGAACACTGAAGCTTTCTTT	CASSQGPYPTGNTEAFF
.	TRBV11-3	14	TRBJ1-2	many	TGTGCCAGCAGCCCCGACAGCGGGGCCTATGGCTACACCTTC	CASSPDSGAYGYTF
.	TRBV7-3	12	TRBJ1-1	few	TGTGCCAGTCGGTACAGGGACGGTGGGGCTTTCTTT	CASRYRDGGAFF
.	TRBV14	14	TRBJ2-5	few	TGTGCCAGCAGCTCGGATCCACGCGGGGAGACCCAGTACTTC	CASSSDPRGETQYF
.	TRBV29-1	14	TRBJ2-7	.	TGCAGCGTCTCGGGAGCAGGGCGCAGGGGCGAGCAGTACTTC	CSVSGAGRRGEQYF
TRBD1	TRBV10-3	12	TRBJ1-2	.	TGTGCCACCAGGGGACAGGCGTATGGCTACACCTTC	CATRGQAYGYTF
.	TRBV28	15	TRBJ2-7	few	TGTGCCAGCAGTCCGGCGGGGGCAGGTCGGTACGAGCAGTACTTC	CASSPAGAGRYEQYF
.	TRBV20-1	15	TRBJ2-2	few	TGCAGTGCTAGACAGGCCTCCGCGAACACCGGGGAGCTGTTTTTT	CSARQASANTGELFF
TRBD1	TRBV7-8	16	TRBJ1-6	.	TGCGCCAGCAGCCAAGAAGAAGGACAGGGAAGTTCACCCCTCCACTTT	CASSQEEGQGSSPLHF
TRBD2	TRBV19	14	TRBJ2-7	many	TGTGCCAGTAGCCCCGGGACTAGCCCTTACGAGCAGTACTTC	CASSPGTSPYEQYF
.	TRBV30	13	TRBJ1-1	.	TGTGCCTGGAGTGTTCGTCCAGGGACGAGAGCTTTCTTT	CAWSVRPGTRAFF
.	TRBV6-5	12	TRBJ2-7	many	TGTGCCAGCAGCCGGGACACCTACGAGCAGTACTTC	CASSRDTYEQYF
.	TRBV7-2	15	TRBJ1-6	.	TGTGCCAGCAGCTCGCCGGGACGGGGGGGATCACCCCTCCACTTT	CASSSPGRGGSPLHF
.	TRBV2	15	TRBJ1-1	.	TGTGCCGCGATGAAGGAGGACCCGGGGATTACTGAAGCTTTCTTT	CAAMKEDPGITEAFF
.	TRBV7-2	13	TRBJ1-5	few	TGTGCCAGCAGCCAGGACATCCCAGGGCCCCAGCATTTT	CASSQDIPGPQHF
TRBD2	TRBV7-2	17	TRBJ2-5	.	TGTGCCAGCAGTCCGGGCGGGACTAGCCCGGGGCAAGAGACCCAGTACTTC	CASSPGGTSPGQETQYF
.	TRBV29-1	12	TRBJ1-2	.	TGCAGCGCTGGGGGTGCGGTCTATGGCTACACCTTC	CSAGGAVYGYTF
TRBD2	TRBV10-2	15	TRBJ2-7	.	TGCGCCAGCAGCCTATCGGGGGGTGGGCATTACGAGCAGTACTTC	CASSLSGGGHYEQYF
TRBD2	TRBV20-1	14	TRBJ2-7	few	TGCAGTGTAGGGAGCGGGAGGAGCTCCTACGAGCAGTACTTC	CSVGSGRSSYEQYF
.	TRBV7-9	14	TRBJ1-5	few	TGTGCCAGCAGCTTATCTGGGGATTTACCGCCCCAGCATTTT	CASSLSGDLPPQHF
TRBD2	TRBV5-5	16	TRBJ2-7	.	TGCGCCAGCAGCCGAGGACTAGCGGAATCCTCCTACGAGCAGTACTTC	CASSRGLAESSYEQYF
.	TRBV7-3	13	TRBJ1-5	.	TGTGCCAGCACCTTTCCAGGGGCTCAGCCCCAGCATTTT	CASTFPGAQPQHF
.	TRBV7-2	16	TRBJ2-5	many	TGTGCCAGCAGCTTAGTGGGGATGGGGGGCGCAGAGACCCAGTACTTC	CASSLVGMGGAETQYF
.	TRBV15	18	TRBJ1-5	many	TGTGCCACCAGCAGAGATTCGATCGACAGAAATAGCAATCAGCCCCAGCATTTT	CATSRDSIDRNSNQPQHF
TRBD2	TRBV20-1	15	TRBJ2-7	.	TGCAGTGCTAGAGATAAAAGCGGGAGGGCCCGGGAGCAGTACTTC	CSARDKSGRAREQYF
.	TRBV19	15	TRBJ2-7	few	TGTGCCAGTAGTAATCAGGGATTTTCCTCCTACGAGCAGTACTTC	CASSNQGFSSYEQYF
.	TRBV11-2	17	TRBJ1-1	.	TGTGCCAGCAGCTCGTGGGACACGCACGTCGGAGGCACTGAAGCTTTCTTT	CASSSWDTHVGGTEAFF
TRBD2	TRBV25-1	18	TRBJ2-5	.	TGTGCCAGCAGATCTACACTGACTAGCGGGCACCTAGAAGAGACCCAGTACTTC	CASRSTLTSGHLEETQYF
TRBD2	TRBV20-1	15	TRBJ2-7	few	TGCAGTGCTTTCCCCACGCTCGGGAGGGCCGACGAGCAGTACTTC	CSAFPTLGRADEQYF